These 32 T cell receptor beta chains originate from one sample sequenced in a study of T cell responses to AZD1222 COVID-19 vaccine. Clones were read by immunoSEQ multiplex PCR, and TCRdb kept only the in-frame ones, dropping some. The table includes about 110,000 clones, approximately 89% detected once. This material consisted of peripheral blood, taken on day 0 of MenACWY control vaccination. These TCRs come from an adult in good health.

The CDR3 region is CASSPWTGRDYGYTF. The DNA of the CDR3 is TGCGCCAGCAGTCCCTGGACAGGGAGGGATTATGGCTACACCTTC. The chain combines TRBV23-1 with TRBJ1-2; 8 bases are a match to TRBD1. TRBV23-1 is sorted into the ORF group, with uncertain function. V trimming: 4 bases; J trimming: 5 bases; junction bases outside the gene matches: 9. CDR3 length: 15 amino acids.

The chain has TRBV5-5 and TRBJ2-7, with unresolved D. V gave up 1 base and J gave up 3 bases, with 5 bases separating them. Per the germline V gene, CDR1 is SGHKS and CDR2 is YYEKEE (reference sequence). The CDR3 has 12 amino acids. The CDR3 is CASSLSLYEQYF. The CDR3 nucleotides are TGTGCCAGCAGCTTGTCCCTCTACGAGCAGTACTTC.

V and J are TRBV7-3 and TRBJ1-4; D might be TRBD1 (6 bases). V was trimmed by 1 base and J by 5 bases, leaving 11 bases between them. Germline CDR1 and CDR2: SGHTA and FQGTGA. The CDR3 covers 15 residues. Written as DNA, the CDR3 is TGTGCCAGCAGCTTAAACGGGGGGCCCAATGAAAAACTGTTTTTT. Its protein product is CASSLNGGPNEKLFF. Based on the CDR3 plus reference TRBV7-3 and TRBJ1-4, the full variable domain is GAGVSQTPSNKVTEKGKYVELRCDPISGHTALYWYRQSLGQGPEFLIYFQGTGAADDSGLPNDRFFAVRPEGSVSTLKIQRTERGDSAVYLCASSLNGGPNEKLFFGSGTQLSVL.

This sequence joins TRBV3-1 (or the pseudogene TRBV3-2) and TRBJ1-2; D is undetermined. The V end was cut by 0 bases, the J end by 13 bases, with 12 bases between. Germline lookup yields CDR1 LGHDT and CDR2 YNNKEL (reference sequence). The CDR3 is made up of 12 amino acids. The CDR3 sequence is CASSQDVGFSTF. The CDR3 nucleotides are TGTGCCAGCAGCCAAGATGTGGGCTTTAGCACCTTC.

This clone has a single count. The chain combines TRBV5-1 with TRBJ1-3; the match to TRBD1 covers 7 bases. Unmatched junction bases numbered 5, after V lost 0 bases and J lost 8 bases. Germline V gives CDR1 SGHRS, CDR2 YFSETQ. This CDR3 contains 14 residues. The CDR3, as DNA: TGCGCCAGCAGCTTGGGACAGGGTTGGGACACCATATATTTT. Translation gives CASSLGQGWDTIYF.

This chain joins TRBV29-1 and TRBJ2-1; 11 positions match TRBD2. V lost 7 bases, J lost 4 bases, and 3 bases stayed unmatched. This CDR3 has 13 residues. CDR1 SQVTM and CDR2 ANQGSEA come from the germline V gene. CDR3 bases: TGCAGCGCTTCTAGCGGGGGGTACAATGAGCAGTTCTTC. As protein: CSASSGGYNEQFF.

This clone was counted a few times. The rearrangement uses TRBV24-1 and TRBJ2-2; 10 bases fit TRBD1. The ends lost 5 bases at V and 3 bases at J; junction bases unmatched: 2. Germline V lookup: CDR1 KGHDR, CDR2 SFDVKD. This CDR3 is 15 amino acids long. The CDR3 protein is CATSAGTGDTGELFF. CDR3 nucleotide sequence: TGTGCCACCAGTGCCGGGACAGGGGACACCGGGGAGCTGTTTTTT.

The rearrangement uses TRBV6-6 and TRBJ2-5; D possibly corresponds to TRBD1 (6 bases). The length of the CDR3 is 13 residues. The V end lost 3 bases, the J end lost 4 bases, and 9 bases lay between the germline ends. Germline V gene sequence: CDR1 MNHNY, CDR2 SVGAGI (reference sequence). The DNA for the CDR3 is TGTGCCAGCAGTTATGGGGGCGGAGAGACCCAGTACTTC. Its translation is CASSYGGGETQYF.

The chain has TRBV5-1 and TRBJ1-1; D is uncertain. The germline CDR1 and CDR2 sequences are SGHRS and YFSETQ. V lost 6 bases and J lost 1, with 13 bases in between. The CDR3 extends over 14 amino acids. The DNA for the CDR3 is TGCGCCAGCACCATGCAGTCTCGGAACACTGAAGCTTTCTTT. This encodes CASTMQSRNTEAFF.

The V call is TRBV27, the J call TRBJ1-5; D possibly corresponds to TRBD1 (5 bases). The CDR3 is 19 residues long. Trimming shortened V by 6 bases and J by 0 bases, and 24 bases separated the two germline ends. Germline V gene data show CDR1 as MNHEY and CDR2 as SMNVEV (reference sequence). CDR3 in amino acids: CASSLEGPRLANSNQPQHF. The DNA for the CDR3 is TGTGCCAGCAGCCTGGAGGGACCAAGGTTGGCCAATAGCAATCAGCCCCAGCATTTT.

This clone appeared once. This sequence joins TRBV15 and TRBJ1-1; D is unclear. The length of the CDR3 is 13 residues. Germline loops: CDR1 LNHNV, CDR2 YYDKDF (reference sequence). V lost 0 bases, J lost 0 bases, and 2 bases lay in between. CDR3 loop: CATSRELNTEAFF. The CDR3 DNA sequence: TGTGCCACCAGCAGAGAATTGAACACTGAAGCTTTCTTT.

The genes are TRBV6-2 or TRBV6-3 and TRBJ1-6; 8 nucleotides align to TRBD1. The CDR3 sequence is 18 residues long. The germline CDR1 and CDR2 sequences are MNHEY and SVGEGT. J lost 5 bases, V lost 3 bases, and 12 bases had no gene match. The CDR3 nucleotides are TGTGCCAGCAGTTATGGATCCGGGACAGGTCGTGATAATTCACCCCTCCACTTT. Protein sequence: CASSYGSGTGRDNSPLHF.

This sequence joins TRBV6-2 or TRBV6-3 and TRBJ2-7; 10 bases line up with TRBD2. In germline, CDR1 is MNHEY, CDR2 SVGEGT. This CDR3 contains 15 residues. J lost 2 bases, V lost 2 bases, and 3 bases had no gene match. Here the CDR3 reads CASSYIAGGAYEQYF. In nucleotides, the CDR3 is TGTGCCAGCAGTTACATAGCGGGGGGAGCCTACGAGCAGTACTTC.

The rearrangement links TRBV6-2 or TRBV6-3 to TRBJ2-1, with D possibly matching TRBD2 (6 bases). The CDR3 runs 15 residues. V was shortened by 5 bases and J by 3 bases, with 14 bases between the two germline ends. Looked up from germline, CDR1 is MNHEY and CDR2 is SVGEGT. The CDR3 sequence is CASSTAGTDYNEQFF. Written as DNA, the CDR3 is TGTGCCAGCAGTACAGCCGGGACTGACTACAATGAGCAGTTCTTC.

This chain joins TRBV4-3 and TRBJ2-7; D perhaps matches TRBD2 (6 bases). The CDR3 is 18 residues long. V lost 0 bases and J 3 bases, leaving 21 bases between the germline ends. Germline V lookup: CDR1 LGHNA, CDR2 YSLEER. The CDR3 coding sequence is TGCGCCAGCAGCCAAGATGAAAGTCAGTCGGGACTCATCTACGAGCAGTACTTC. As protein: CASSQDESQSGLIYEQYF.

This clone was recorded only once. The rearrangement joins TRBV3-1 (or the pseudogene TRBV3-2) to TRBJ2-3; 13 bases map to TRBD2. This CDR3 has 16 amino acids. The V segment lost 5 bases and the J segment 4 bases; nucleotides outside the gene matches: 6. From germline, CDR1 is LGHDT and CDR2 YNNKEL (reference sequence). DNA for the CDR3: TGTGCCAGCAGCTTAAGGACTAGCGGGGGACCAGATACGCAGTATTTT. Protein product: CASSLRTSGGPDTQYF.

The chain has TRBV28 and TRBJ1-3; the D gene is possibly TRBD1 (5 bases). The CDR3 runs 13 residues. V lost 6 bases, J lost 0 bases, and 6 bases lay in between. The V gene's germline CDR1 is MDHEN and CDR2 SYDVKM. The CDR3 loop is CASRTASGNTIYF. The CDR3 nucleotides are TGTGCCAGCAGGACAGCCTCTGGAAACACCATATATTTT.

This chain joins TRBV30 and TRBJ1-2; tentatively, D is TRBD1 (5 bases). The CDR3 sequence is 14 residues long. V shed 2 bases and J shed 0 bases, with 10 bases lying between them. Germline loops: CDR1 GTSNPN, CDR2 SVGIG (reference sequence). The CDR3 nucleotides read TGTGCCTGGAGTAAGGGGATGGCTAACTATGGCTACACCTTC. Protein: CAWSKGMANYGYTF.

V is TRBV28 and J is TRBJ1-2; D gene ambiguous. Per germline, CDR1 MDHEN and CDR2 SYDVKM. The CDR3 covers 13 residues. Trimming cost V 7 bases and J 4 bases, with 13 bases left between them. The CDR3 bases are TGTGCCAGCACCCCCTCGAGAATCTATGGCTACACCTTC. Its protein is CASTPSRIYGYTF.

In DNA, the CDR3 is TGTGCCAGCAGCCAAGACTGGGCGGGGGGGCCGGAGACCCAGTACTTC. Encoded protein: CASSQDWAGGPETQYF. V gene TRBV4-2 combines with J gene TRBJ2-5; 9 positions match TRBD2. The CDR3 has 16 residues. CDR1 is LGHNA, CDR2 YNFKEQ, per germline. V was pared by 0 bases and J by 5 bases, with 7 bases of the junction left unmatched.

The V gene is TRBV2, the J gene TRBJ2-7; 8 bases fit TRBD2. The CDR3 totals 14 residues. V lost 6 bases to trimming and J lost 0 bases; unmatched junction nucleotides: 4. CDR1 and CDR2 (germline): SNHLY, FYNNEI. CDR3 sequence: CASSGGALSYEQYF. In DNA form, the CDR3 reads TGTGCCAGCAGCGGGGGGGCCCTCTCCTACGAGCAGTACTTC.

The chain has TRBV11-2 and TRBJ2-7; D gene unclear. Deletions cut 1 base from V and 0 bases from J, with 1 base between. Germline lookup yields CDR1 SGHAT and CDR2 FQNNGV. This CDR3 comprises 12 residues. CDR3 sequence (DNA): TGTGCCAGCAGCTTAGTCTCCTACGAGCAGTACTTC. It yields the protein CASSLVSYEQYF.

The genes are TRBV7-3 and TRBJ2-5; 8 bases line up with TRBD2. There are 13 residues in the CDR3. The J segment lost 5 bases and the V segment lost 3 bases, leaving 2 bases of the junction unmatched. Germline V lookup: CDR1 SGHTA, CDR2 FQGTGA. The CDR3 bases are TGTGCCAGCAGCTTTTCTAGCGGGGAGACCCAGTACTTC. This gives the protein CASSFSSGETQYF.

V gene TRBV15 combines with J gene TRBJ2-3; 8 positions match TRBD1. CDR1 is LNHNV and CDR2 is YYDKDF in the germline V gene (reference sequence). Trimming cost V 1 base and J 2 bases; bases outside gene matches: 5. There are 16 residues in the CDR3. CDR3 bases: TGTGCCACCAGCAGAGTCGGACAGGGTATCACAGATACGCAGTATTTT. It yields the protein CATSRVGQGITDTQYF.

V usage is TRBV20-1 and J usage is TRBJ1-1; 9 bases match TRBD1. Per germline, CDR1 DFQATT and CDR2 SNEGSKA (reference sequence). V lost 3 bases, J lost 3 bases, and 2 bases stayed unmatched. This CDR3 contains 13 residues. The CDR3, as DNA: TGCAGTGCTAGTCGGACAGGGGACACTGAAGCTTTCTTT. It yields the protein CSASRTGDTEAFF.

The genes are TRBV2 and TRBJ2-7; D is possibly TRBD1 or TRBD2 (7 bases each). Trimming left V 7 bases short and J 2 bases short, with 21 bases between. The length of the CDR3 is 16 residues. CDR1 is SNHLY and CDR2 is FYNNEI in the germline V gene. Here the CDR3 DNA reads TGTGCCAGCAATAGCAGGGGGGGCGCGACAACCTACGAGCAGTACTTC. Its protein is CASNSRGGATTYEQYF. Variable domain in full (rest from reference TRBV2 and TRBJ2-7): EPEVTQTPSHQVTQMGQEVILRCVPISNHLYFYWYRQILGQKVEFLVSFYNNEISEKSEIFDDQFSVERPDGSNFTLKIRSTKLEDSAMYFCASNSRGGATTYEQYFGPGTRLTVT.

The V call is TRBV7-8, the J call TRBJ1-3, with D hard to call. CDR3 length: 13 amino acids. Germline assignment: CDR1 SGHVS and CDR2 FQNEAQ. V lost 5 bases and J 4 bases, leaving 9 bases between the germline ends. CDR3 in DNA: TGTGCCAGCAGCCTGCGATCAGGAAACACCATATATTTT. Amino acids: CASSLRSGNTIYF.

The chain couples TRBV4-1 to TRBJ1-3; no clear D. The length of the CDR3 is 15 residues. Germline CDR1 is MGHRA and CDR2 is YSYEKL. Trimming took off 4 bases at V and 0 bases at J, with 10 bases between the two ends. In DNA form, the CDR3 reads TGCGCCAGCAGCCCTGTTACAGTCTCTGGAAACACCATATATTTT. It specifies CASSPVTVSGNTIYF.

The V gene is TRBV19, the J gene TRBJ2-1, with D uncertain. CDR3 length: 15 amino acids. V was clipped by 3 bases and J by 0 bases, with 9 bases between them. The germline gives CDR1 LNHDA, CDR2 SQIVND (reference sequence). CDR3 amino acids: CASSMSRSSYNEQFF. The CDR3 nucleotides are TGTGCCAGTAGTATGAGTAGGAGCTCCTACAATGAGCAGTTCTTC.

The V and J genes are TRBV5-1 and TRBJ1-1; D is undetermined. Trimming removed 6 bases at V and 4 bases at J, with 13 bases between. This CDR3 is built from 13 residues. Germline lookup yields CDR1 SGHRS and CDR2 YFSETQ. CDR3 in DNA: TGCGCCAGCATGGTCAGTCCGAGCACTGAAGCTTTCTTT. Amino acids: CASMVSPSTEAFF.

In this sample, this clone turned up once. V usage is TRBV5-1 and J usage is TRBJ2-1, with TRBD2 identical over 9 bases. Trimming at V came to 0 bases and at J to 3 bases, leaving 10 bases not matched to a gene. The germline V gene has CDR1 SGHRS and CDR2 YFSETQ. The CDR3 contains 18 residues. CDR3 nucleotides: TGCGCCAGCAGCTTGGCGTTAGCGGGGGTCCCTCTCTACAATGAGCAGTTCTTC. Residues: CASSLALAGVPLYNEQFF.

The rearrangement links TRBV28 to TRBJ2-3; maybe TRBD2 (7 bases). The germline V gene has CDR1 MDHEN and CDR2 SYDVKM. Trimming shortened V by 11 bases and J by 3 bases, and 21 bases separated the two germline ends. The CDR3 consists of 15 residues. The CDR3 bases are TGTGCCGGGGGCCGGGCTAGCGGTGGGACAGATACGCAGTATTTT. Protein: CAGGRASGGTDTQYF.